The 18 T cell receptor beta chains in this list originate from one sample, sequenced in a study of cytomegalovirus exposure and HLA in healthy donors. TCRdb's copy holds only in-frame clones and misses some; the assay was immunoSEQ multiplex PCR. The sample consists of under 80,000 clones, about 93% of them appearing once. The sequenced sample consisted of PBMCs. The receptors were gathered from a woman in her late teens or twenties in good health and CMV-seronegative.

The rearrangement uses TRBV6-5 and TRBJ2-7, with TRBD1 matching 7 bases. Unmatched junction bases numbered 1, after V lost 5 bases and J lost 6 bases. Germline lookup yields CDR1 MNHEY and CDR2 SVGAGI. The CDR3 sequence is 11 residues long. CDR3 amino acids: CASSRGPEQYF. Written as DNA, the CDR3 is TGTGCCAGCAGTAGGGGGCCCGAGCAGTACTTC.

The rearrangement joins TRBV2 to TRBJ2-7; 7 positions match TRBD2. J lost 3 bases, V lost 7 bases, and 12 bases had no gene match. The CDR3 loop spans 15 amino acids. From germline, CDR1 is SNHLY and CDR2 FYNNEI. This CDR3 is CASIRPRGGDYEQYF. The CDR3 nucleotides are TGTGCCAGCATCCGACCGAGGGGAGGGGACTACGAGCAGTACTTC.

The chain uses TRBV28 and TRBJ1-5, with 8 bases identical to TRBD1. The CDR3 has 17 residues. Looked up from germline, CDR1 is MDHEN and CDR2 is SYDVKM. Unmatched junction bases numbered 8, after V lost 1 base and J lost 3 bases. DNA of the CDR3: TGTGCCAGCAGTTTATTTGGACAGGGTTTTTTCAATCAGCCCCAGCATTTT. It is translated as CASSLFGQGFFNQPQHF. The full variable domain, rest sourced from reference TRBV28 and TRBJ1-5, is DVKVTQSSRYLVKRTGEKVFLECVQDMDHENMFWYRQDPGLGLRLIYFSYDVKMKEKGDIPEGYSVSREKKERFSLILESASTNQTSMYLCASSLFGQGFFNQPQHFGDGTRLSIL.

The CDR3 loop is CAISGTGQGATDTQYF. The CDR3 DNA follows: TGTGCCATCAGCGGGACCGGACAGGGGGCTACAGATACGCAGTATTTT. The rearrangement uses TRBV10-3 and TRBJ2-3; TRBD1 matches at 11 bases. Trimming took 6 bases from V and 3 from J; bases not matched to a gene: 8. Germline assignment: CDR1 ENHRY and CDR2 SYGVKD. This CDR3 is built from 16 residues.

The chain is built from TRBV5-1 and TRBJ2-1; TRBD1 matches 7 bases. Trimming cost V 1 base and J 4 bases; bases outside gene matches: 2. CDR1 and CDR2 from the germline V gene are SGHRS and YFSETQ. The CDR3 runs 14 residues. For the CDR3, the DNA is TGCGCCAGCAGCTTGAGGGGACAGTACAATGAGCAGTTCTTC. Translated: CASSLRGQYNEQFF.

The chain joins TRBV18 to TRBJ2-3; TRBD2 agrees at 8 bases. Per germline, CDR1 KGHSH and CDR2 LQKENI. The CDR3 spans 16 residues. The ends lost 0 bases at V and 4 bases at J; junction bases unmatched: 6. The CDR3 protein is CASSPPGLGASDTQYF. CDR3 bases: TGTGCCAGCTCACCACCGGGACTAGGGGCTTCAGATACGCAGTATTTT. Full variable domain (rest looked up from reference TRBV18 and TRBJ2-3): NAGVMQNPRHLVRRRGQEARLRCSPMKGHSHVYWYRQLPEEGLKFMVYLQKENIIDESGMPKERFSAEFPKEGPSILRIQQVVRGDSAAYFCASSPPGLGASDTQYFGPGTRLTVL.

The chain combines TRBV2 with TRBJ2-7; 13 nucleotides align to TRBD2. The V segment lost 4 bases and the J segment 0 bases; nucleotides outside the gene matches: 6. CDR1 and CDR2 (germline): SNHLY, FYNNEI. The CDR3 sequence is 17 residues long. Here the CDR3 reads CASSGTSGGPSSYEQYF. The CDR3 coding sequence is TGTGCCAGCAGTGGGACTAGCGGGGGACCCAGCTCCTACGAGCAGTACTTC. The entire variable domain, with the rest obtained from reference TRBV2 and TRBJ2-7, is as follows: EPEVTQTPSHQVTQMGQEVILRCVPISNHLYFYWYRQILGQKVEFLVSFYNNEISEKSEIFDDQFSVERPDGSNFTLKIRSTKLEDSAMYFCASSGTSGGPSSYEQYFGPGTRLTVT.

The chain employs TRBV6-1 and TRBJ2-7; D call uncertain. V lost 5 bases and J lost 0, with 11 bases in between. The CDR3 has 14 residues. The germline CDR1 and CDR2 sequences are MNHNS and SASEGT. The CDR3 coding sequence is TGTGCCAGCAGTAAGAGTAGGAGCTCCTACGAGCAGTACTTC. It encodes CASSKSRSSYEQYF.

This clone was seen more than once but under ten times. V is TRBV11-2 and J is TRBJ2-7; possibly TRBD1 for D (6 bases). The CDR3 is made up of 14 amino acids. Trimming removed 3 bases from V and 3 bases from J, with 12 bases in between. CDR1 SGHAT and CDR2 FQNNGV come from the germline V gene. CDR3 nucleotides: TGTGCCAGCAGCTTGAACACAGGGTACTACGAGCAGTACTTC. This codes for CASSLNTGYYEQYF.

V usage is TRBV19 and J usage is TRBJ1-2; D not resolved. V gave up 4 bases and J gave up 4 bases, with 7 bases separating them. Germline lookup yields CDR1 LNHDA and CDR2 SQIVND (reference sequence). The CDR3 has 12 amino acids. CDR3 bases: TGTGCCAGTAGTACCGGAGGCTATGGCTACACCTTC. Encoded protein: CASSTGGYGYTF.

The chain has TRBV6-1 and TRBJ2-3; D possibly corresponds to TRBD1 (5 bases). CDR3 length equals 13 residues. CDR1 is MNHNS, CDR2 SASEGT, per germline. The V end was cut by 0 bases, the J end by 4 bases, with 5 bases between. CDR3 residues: CASSEAGADTQYF. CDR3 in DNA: TGTGCCAGCAGTGAAGCAGGGGCAGATACGCAGTATTTT.

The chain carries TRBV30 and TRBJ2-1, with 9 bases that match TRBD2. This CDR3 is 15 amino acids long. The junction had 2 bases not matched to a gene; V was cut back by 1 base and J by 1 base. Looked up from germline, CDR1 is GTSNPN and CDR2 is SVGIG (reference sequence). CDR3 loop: CAWSGAGGSYNEQFF. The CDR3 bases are TGTGCCTGGAGTGGGGCGGGAGGGTCCTACAATGAGCAGTTCTTC.

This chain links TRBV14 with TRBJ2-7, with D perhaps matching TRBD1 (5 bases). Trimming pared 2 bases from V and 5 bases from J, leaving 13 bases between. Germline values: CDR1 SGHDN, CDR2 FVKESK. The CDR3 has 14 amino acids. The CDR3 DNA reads TGTGCCAGCAGCCAAAGCAGGGTAGGCCACGAGCAGTACTTC. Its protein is CASSQSRVGHEQYF.

The DNA of the CDR3 is TGTGCCAGCAGCCCACCGTGGACAGGGAACACTGAAGCTTTCTTT. Protein: CASSPPWTGNTEAFF. The V call is TRBV11-3, the J call TRBJ1-1; 7 nucleotides line up with TRBD1. The trim removed 5 bases at V and 1 base at J, leaving 7 bases unmatched. This CDR3 comprises 15 residues. The germline gives CDR1 SGHNT, CDR2 YENEEA.

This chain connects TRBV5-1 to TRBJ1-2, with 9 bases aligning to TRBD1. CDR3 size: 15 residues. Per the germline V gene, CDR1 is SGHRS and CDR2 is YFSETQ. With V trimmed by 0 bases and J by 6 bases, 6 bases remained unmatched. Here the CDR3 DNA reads TGCGCCAGCAGCTTGGAGGGGACAGGGAGTGATGGCTACACCTTC. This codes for CASSLEGTGSDGYTF.

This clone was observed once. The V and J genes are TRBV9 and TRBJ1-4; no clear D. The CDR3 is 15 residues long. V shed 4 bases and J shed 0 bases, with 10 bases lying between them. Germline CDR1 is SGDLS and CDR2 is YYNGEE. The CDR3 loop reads CASSPTGTTNEKLFF. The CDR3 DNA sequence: TGTGCCAGCAGCCCAACGGGGACAACTAATGAAAAACTGTTTTTT.

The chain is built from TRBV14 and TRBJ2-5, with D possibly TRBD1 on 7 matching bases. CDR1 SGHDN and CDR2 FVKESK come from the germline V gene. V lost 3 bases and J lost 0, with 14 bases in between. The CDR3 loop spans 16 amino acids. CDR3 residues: CASSHRQGLYQETQYF. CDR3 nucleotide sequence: TGTGCCAGCAGCCATAGACAGGGACTTTACCAAGAGACCCAGTACTTC.

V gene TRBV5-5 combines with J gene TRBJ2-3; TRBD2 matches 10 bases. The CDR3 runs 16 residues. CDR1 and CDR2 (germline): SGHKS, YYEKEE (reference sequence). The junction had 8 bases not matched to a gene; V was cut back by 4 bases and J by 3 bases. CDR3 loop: CASSPRPSGRTDTQYF. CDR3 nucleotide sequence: TGTGCCAGCAGCCCCCGACCTAGCGGGAGAACAGATACGCAGTATTTT.